The T cell receptor beta chain under discussion was sequenced for a study of T-cell reconstitution after alpha-beta-depleted transplantation in children. Study-level points and caveats: Several hundred expanded graft clones reportedly supplied alpha-beta T cells about two months after transplant. For some patients, TCRbeta diversity was high at day 60 because of recipient T cells and thymic progenitors that survived. Diversity and T-cell counts at one year after transplant derived mostly from new T cells.

This clonotype was seen only a few times. What it recognizes is unknown. Unique molecular identifiers tagged the TCRbeta library. Each CDR3 protein gets one entry after TCRdb re-called the PCR reads with MiXCR. The sample shows hundreds of thousands of distinct CDR3 sequences, roughly 16% of them seen only once. This clonotype was sampled from a boy younger than two who had a stem cell transplant for Wiskott-Aldrich syndrome, so the T cells may come from the graft donor. The sequencing here drew on PBMCs, mostly from graft donor cells, taken 360 days after TCRalphabeta/CD19-depleted stem cell transplant.

DNA for the CDR3: TGTGCCTGGAGTGTAAGTCGGGGTTTTACCGACTCCTACGAGCAGTACTTC. Protein product: CAWSVSRGFTDSYEQYF. The V call is TRBV30, the J call TRBJ2-7; D is possibly TRBD2 (5 bases). This CDR3 region has 17 residues. V gave up 0 bases and J gave up 0 bases, with 18 bases separating them. Germline-derived CDR1 and CDR2 are GTSNPN and SVGIG (reference sequence).